The T cell receptor (beta chain) described here comes from a study of response to subunit inactivated influenza vaccine. General observations from the study: After each seasonal influenza vaccination, few new T cells are recruited, the authors suggested.

TCRdb reanalysed the RT-PCR reads using MiXCR and keeps one entry per CDR3 protein. This table holds about 650,000 distinct CDR3 sequences, roughly 15% found once. Ten or more counts support this clonotype. No antigen is known for it. The CDR3 runs to 19 residues. Germline V gene data show CDR1 as MNHEY and CDR2 as SVGEGT. V lost 0 bases, J lost 0 bases, and 18 bases lay in between. This receptor was obtained from a man aged 45-60 years who received an inactivated influenza vaccine. The chain links TRBV6-2 or TRBV6-3 to TRBJ2-4; D is unclear. Sequences were derived from PBMCs from blood, sampled approximately 15 days before vaccination. The CDR3: CASSYSVPAGSLAKNIQYF. CDR3 nucleotide sequence: TGTGCCAGCAGTTACTCGGTTCCGGCTGGCAGCTTAGCCAAAAACATTCAGTACTTC.